These T cell receptor beta chains were read from a single sample in a study of shared clonotypes between healthy human individuals. TCRdb's table, derived via immunoSEQ multiplex PCR, lists solely in-frame clones and lacks some. The sample carries approximately 2.1 million clones, 93% recorded once. The sample was naive CD4+ T cells from PBMCs. All receptors come from a young man in good health. Some clones in this sample may be carry-over from other donors' samples. Both conserved end residues are part of each CDR3. The D gene is left open where the match is weak. Size is stated for part of the rows, as once, few or many counts, or as a class when the clone is expanded.

j_call clone_size cdr3_length v_call d_call cdr3_aa cdr3_nt
TRBJ2-7 NA 13 TRBV21-1 NA CASSKGNTYEQYF TGTGCCAGCAGCAAAGGCAACACCTACGAGCAGTACTTC
TRBJ2-2 NA 15 TRBV6-6 NA CASIATLDYHGELFF TGTGCCAGCATCGCTACTTTGGACTATCACGGGGAGCTGTTTTTT
TRBJ1-2 NA 14 TRBV5-4 NA CASSLAGVRYGYTF TGTGCCAGCAGCTTGGCAGGTGTTAGGTATGGCTACACCTTC
TRBJ2-3 once 13 TRBV11-2 NA CASSFLVADTQYF TGTGCCAGCAGCTTTTTGGTGGCAGATACGCAGTATTTT
TRBJ1-2 few 13 TRBV6-1 NA CASNVDGRSGYTF TGTGCCAGCAACGTTGACGGGAGAAGCGGCTACACCTTC
TRBJ2-1 NA 14 TRBV5-1 TRBD1 CASSPPDRDDEQFF TGCGCCAGCAGCCCACCCGACAGGGACGATGAGCAGTTCTTC
TRBJ2-7 NA 13 TRBV28 NA CARTQGGMDEQYF TGTGCCAGGACTCAGGGGGGGATGGACGAGCAGTACTTC
TRBJ2-4 few 14 TRBV28 NA CASSLVGAKNIQYF TGTGCCAGCAGTTTAGTGGGTGCCAAAAACATTCAGTACTTC
TRBJ2-7 NA 14 TRBV30 TRBD2 CAWSMTSGRHEQYF TGTGCCTGGAGTATGACTAGCGGGAGGCACGAGCAGTACTTC
TRBJ2-6 NA 16 TRBV7-9 NA CASSLAMGSGANVLTF TGTGCCAGCAGCTTAGCCATGGGTTCTGGGGCCAACGTCCTGACTTTC
TRBJ1-2 once 13 TRBV5-4 NA CASNAIGGHGYTF TGTGCCAGCAACGCGATCGGAGGACATGGCTACACCTTC
TRBJ2-7 NA 17 TRBV7-9 NA CASSSNAGARKNYEQYF TGTGCCAGCAGCTCAAACGCCGGGGCCAGAAAAAACTACGAGCAGTACTTC
TRBJ2-7 once 13 TRBV29-1 TRBD1 CSVAGQGTYEQYF TGCAGCGTAGCCGGACAGGGGACCTACGAGCAGTACTTC
TRBJ2-3 NA 14 TRBV5-1 NA CASSLAGRTDTQYF TGCGCCAGCAGCTTGGCCGGAAGAACAGATACGCAGTATTTT
TRBJ1-5 NA 13 TRBV6-5 NA CASSQAGAQPQHF TGTGCCAGCAGTCAGGCCGGGGCTCAGCCCCAGCATTTT
TRBJ1-5 NA 15 TRBV7-8 NA CASSPRGGHNQPQHF TGTGCCAGCAGCCCCCGTGGGGGGCACAATCAGCCCCAGCATTTT
TRBJ2-3 NA 15 TRBV5-5 NA CASSLVAGPTDTQYF TGTGCCAGCAGCTTGGTTGCGGGCCCCACAGATACGCAGTATTTT
TRBJ2-7 NA 14 TRBV6-5 NA CASSVSHTSYEQYF TGTGCCAGCAGTGTCAGTCATACTTCCTACGAGCAGTACTTC
TRBJ2-3 NA 14 TRBV28 NA CASSLGTSTDTQYF TGTGCCAGCAGTTTAGGGACTAGCACAGATACGCAGTATTTT
TRBJ1-3 once 14 TRBV7-9 NA CASSLGTAGNTIYF TGTGCCAGCAGCTTAGGGACAGCGGGAAACACCATATATTTT
TRBJ1-1 few 14 TRBV5-1 NA CASSRSQGTTEAFF TGCGCCAGCAGCAGATCTCAGGGGACCACTGAAGCTTTCTTT
TRBJ2-7 few 15 TRBV10-3 TRBD2 CAISTGTSGTYEQYF TGTGCCATCAGTACCGGGACTAGCGGGACCTACGAGCAGTACTTC
TRBJ1-2 NA 12 TRBV6-1 NA CASSERDPEFWF TGTGCCAGCAGTGAACGGGACCCGGAGTTTTGGTTC
TRBJ1-4 NA 15 TRBV19 NA CASSRSAAGREKLFF TGTGCCAGTAGTAGATCGGCGGCTGGGAGGGAAAAACTGTTTTTT
TRBJ1-5 NA 14 TRBV6-5 NA CASGGGESNQPQHF TGTGCCAGCGGAGGGGGGGAGAGCAATCAGCCCCAGCATTTT
TRBJ2-7 NA 20 TRBV27 TRBD2 CASSLGAGVGREGRADEQYF TGTGCCAGCAGTTTGGGGGCAGGCGTAGGGCGGGAGGGCCGTGCGGACGAGCAGTACTTC
TRBJ2-3 NA 16 TRBV28 TRBD2 CASSTGLAASTDTQYF TGTGCCAGCAGTACCGGGCTAGCGGCTAGCACAGATACGCAGTATTTT
TRBJ1-4 NA 10 TRBV28 NA CASYNEKLFF TGTGCCAGCTATAATGAAAAACTGTTTTTT
TRBJ2-3 NA 16 TRBV19 NA CASSPRGGTSTDTQYF TGTGCCAGTAGTCCACGGGGCGGGACTAGCACAGATACGCAGTATTTT
TRBJ2-3 NA 14 TRBV19 NA CASSIRVGTDTQYF TGTGCCAGTAGTATTAGGGTTGGCACAGATACGCAGTATTTT
TRBJ2-7 NA 15 TRBV5-1 TRBD2 CASSGPGLASYEQYF TGCGCCAGCAGCGGGCCGGGACTAGCCTCCTACGAGCAGTACTTC
TRBJ2-7 NA 14 TRBV7-2 NA CASTLQTGPYEQYF TGTGCCAGCACCCTCCAGACAGGTCCCTACGAGCAGTACTTC
TRBJ1-5 NA 14 TRBV7-2 NA CASSLMAVNQPQHF TGTGCCAGCAGCTTAATGGCAGTAAATCAGCCCCAGCATTTT
TRBJ1-5 NA 13 TRBV7-2 NA CASSLRGGQPQHF TGTGCCAGCAGCTTACGGGGGGGTCAGCCCCAGCATTTT
TRBJ2-7 NA 14 TRBV6-1 NA CASIAMAGSYEQYF TGTGCCAGCATTGCCATGGCAGGCTCCTACGAGCAGTACTTC
TRBJ2-1 NA 12 TRBV28 NA CASSRLENEQFF TGTGCCAGCAGTCGACTCGAAAATGAGCAGTTCTTC